Each of the 22 T cell receptor beta chains below was sequenced from the same sample in a study of response to subunit inactivated influenza vaccine. Each CDR3 protein gets one entry after TCRdb re-called the RT-PCR reads with MiXCR. This table holds about 500,000 distinct CDR3 sequences, 15% to 20% found once. The source was CD4+ T cells sorted from PBMCs, collected less than 30 months after vaccination. These receptors originate from a man aged 45 to 70 who received an inactivated influenza vaccine.

This clonotype has just a few counts. This rearrangement joins TRBV7-9 to TRBJ1-1; a weak D match, TRBD1 (6 bases). The CDR3 is made up of 12 amino acids. The V end lost 4 bases, the J end lost 11 bases, and 14 bases lay between the germline ends. CDR1 and CDR2 (germline): SEHNR, FQNEAQ (reference sequence). The CDR3 sequence is CASSSGRGSAFF. In DNA, the CDR3 is TGTGCCAGCAGCTCCGGCAGGGGTAGCGCTTTCTTT.

This chain uses TRBV20-1 with TRBJ1-5; D possibly corresponds to TRBD1 (5 bases). V lost 6 bases and J lost 7, with 16 bases in between. The CDR3 has 13 residues. The V gene's germline CDR1 is DFQATT and CDR2 SNEGSKA (reference sequence). This CDR3 is CSARETPGQPQHF. Written as DNA, the CDR3 is TGCAGTGCCAGGGAGACCCCGGGGCAGCCCCAGCATTTT.

This rearrangement joins TRBV20-1 to TRBJ2-3; D is ambiguous. Deletions cut 6 bases from V and 2 bases from J, with 18 bases between. The CDR3 runs to 15 residues. Germline-derived CDR1 and CDR2 are DFQATT and SNEGSKA (reference sequence). DNA of the CDR3: TGCAGTGCCCCATGGCCGGGTCAGTTCACAGATACGCAGTATTTT. The encoded protein is CSAPWPGQFTDTQYF.

V is TRBV5-5 and J is TRBJ2-4, with D perhaps TRBD1 (7 bases). The CDR3 loop spans 16 amino acids. V lost 0 bases to trimming and J lost 1 base, with 11 bases between them. Germline values: CDR1 SGHKS, CDR2 YYEKEE (reference sequence). This CDR3 reads CASSLVAGQAKNIQYF. CDR3 DNA sequence: TGTGCCAGCAGCTTGGTGGCGGGACAGGCCAAAAACATTCAGTACTTC.

This clonotype has just a few counts. The rearrangement uses TRBV5-1 and TRBJ2-5, with D possibly being TRBD1 or TRBD2 (5 bases each). The CDR3 covers 16 residues. V was trimmed by 4 bases and J by 1 base, leaving 17 bases between them. Germline lookup yields CDR1 SGHRS and CDR2 YFSETQ. The CDR3 region is CASSGGFLGSQETQYF. The DNA for the CDR3 is TGCGCCAGCAGCGGGGGTTTCTTGGGGTCCCAAGAGACCCAGTACTTC.

With respect to this clonotype: A junction boundary mismatches the germline segment, possibly from a read error. V gene TRBV14 combines with J gene TRBJ2-7; D is uncertain. Germline CDR1 is SGHDN and CDR2 is FVKESK. The CDR3 has 14 amino acids. The CDR3 here is CARSQFVLSYEQYF. The CDR3 nucleotides are TGTGCCCGCAGCCAATTTGTGCTTTCCTACGAGCAGTACTTC.

This clonotype was recorded a few times. CDR3 sequence: CASSTGPGRWTEAFF. The CDR3 nucleotides read TGTGCCAGTAGTACAGGTCCGGGACGATGGACTGAAGCTTTCTTT. The rearrangement joins TRBV19 to TRBJ1-1; TRBD1 might be the D (5 bases). Trimming took 4 bases from V and 5 from J, leaving 17 bases between them. Per the germline V gene, CDR1 is LNHDA and CDR2 is SQIVND (reference sequence). This CDR3 is built from 15 residues.

This clonotype was detected many times. V usage is TRBV5-1 and J usage is TRBJ2-3, with D perhaps TRBD1 (8 bases). V was shortened by 4 bases and J by 4 bases, with 19 bases between the two germline ends. The germline V gene has CDR1 SGHRS and CDR2 YFSETQ. This CDR3 is built from 16 residues. The CDR3, as DNA: TGCGCCAGCAGCCCGGACAGGGTGGGAGGGGCAGATACGCAGTATTTT. It encodes CASSPDRVGGADTQYF.

This chain links TRBV25-1 with TRBJ1-2, with D perhaps TRBD1 (5 bases). There are 13 residues in the CDR3. The germline V gene has CDR1 MGHDK and CDR2 SYGVNS. Trimming took 7 bases from V and 3 from J, leaving 12 bases between them. The CDR3 reads CASKRGGDYGYTF. For the CDR3, the DNA is TGTGCCAGCAAGCGGGGAGGGGACTATGGCTACACCTTC.

This clonotype was picked up a small number of times. J is TRBJ2-7 and V is TRBV29-1; D is undetermined. This CDR3 has 11 amino acids. Germline-derived CDR1 and CDR2 are SQVTM and ANQGSEA. V dropped 6 bases and J dropped 3 bases, with 9 bases sitting between them. The CDR3 nucleotides are TGCAGCGTGCGAGACCTCTACGAGCAGTACTTC. Translated: CSVRDLYEQYF.

The rearrangement joins TRBV3-1 to TRBJ2-7; no reliable D call. The germline V gene has CDR1 LGHDT and CDR2 YNNKEL (reference sequence). CDR3 length equals 15 residues. The V end lost 2 bases, the J end lost 2 bases, and 13 bases lay between the germline ends. CDR3 in DNA: TGTGCCAGCAGCCAAAACGGGTTAGTCCCCTACGAGCAGTACTTC. Encoded protein: CASSQNGLVPYEQYF.

The chain combines TRBV20-1 with TRBJ2-2; D not certain. The V end lost 0 bases, the J end lost 5 bases, and 7 bases lay between the germline ends. Germline V lookup: CDR1 DFQATT, CDR2 SNEGSKA (reference sequence). CDR3 size: 13 residues. The CDR3 protein is CSARDLRTGELFF. CDR3 DNA: TGCAGTGCTAGAGATCTTCGGACCGGGGAGCTGTTTTTT.

The chain joins TRBV12-3 or TRBV12-4 to TRBJ1-2, with 9 bases matching TRBD1. The CDR3 has 14 amino acids. V lost 6 bases to trimming and J lost 7 bases; unmatched junction nucleotides: 9. The chain's CDR3 is CASRFNRGRGGYTF. Written as DNA, the CDR3 is TGTGCCAGCAGGTTCAACAGGGGGCGCGGTGGCTACACCTTC.

V usage is TRBV4-2 and J usage is TRBJ1-6; the D is unclear. In germline, CDR1 is LGHNA, CDR2 YNFKEQ. The CDR3 sequence is 14 residues long. Trimming cost V 1 base and J 8 bases, with 9 bases left between them. Here the CDR3 reads CASSQGRGYSPLHF. CDR3 DNA: TGTGCCAGCAGCCAAGGCCGAGGCTATTCACCCCTCCACTTT.

This clonotype was counted between two and nine times. This rearrangement joins TRBV14 to TRBJ2-7; D is ambiguous. The length of the CDR3 is 17 residues. Germline values: CDR1 SGHDN, CDR2 FVKESK. The germline V and J ends were trimmed by 0 bases and 0 bases, with 15 bases remaining between them. The CDR3 region has the DNA TGTGCCAGCAGCCAAGATCGCCTTAACCTGAGCTCCTACGAGCAGTACTTC. Amino acids: CASSQDRLNLSSYEQYF.

The table lists this clonotype with many counts. The chain combines TRBV29-1 with TRBJ1-4; the D is unclear. This CDR3 spans 12 amino acids. Germline CDR1 is SQVTM and CDR2 is ANQGSEA. V lost 7 bases and J 2 bases, leaving 8 bases between the germline ends. CDR3 residues: CSAGRTNEKLFF. CDR3 sequence (DNA): TGCAGCGCTGGACGGACTAATGAAAAACTGTTTTTT.

This rearrangement joins TRBV29-1 to TRBJ2-1; a weak D match, TRBD2 (6 bases). Trimming pared 3 bases from V and 0 bases from J, leaving 9 bases between. This CDR3 is built from 14 residues. Germline V gene data show CDR1 as SQVTM and CDR2 as ANQGSEA. The CDR3: CSVEPGLSYNEQFF. The DNA of the CDR3 is TGCAGCGTTGAGCCGGGACTCTCCTACAATGAGCAGTTCTTC.

CDR3 loop: CASSSDRSDTQYF. For the CDR3, the DNA is TGTGCCAGCAGCTCTGACAGGAGTGATACGCAGTATTTT. This chain links TRBV7-9 with TRBJ2-3; possible D gene TRBD1, 6 bases. CDR1 and CDR2 from the germline V gene are SEHNR and FQNEAQ (reference sequence). V was trimmed by 4 bases and J by 6 bases, leaving 11 bases between them. The CDR3 runs to 13 residues.

The rearrangement uses TRBV2 and TRBJ2-1; 7 bases agree with TRBD1. The germline gives CDR1 SNHLY, CDR2 FYNNEI. The trim removed 1 base at V and 3 bases at J, leaving 3 bases unmatched. The CDR3 runs to 15 residues. The chain's CDR3 is CASSEGRTGYNEQFF. Here the CDR3 DNA reads TGTGCCAGCAGTGAAGGTAGGACAGGCTACAATGAGCAGTTCTTC.

This clonotype was observed a few times. As DNA, the CDR3 is TGTGCCAGCAGCTTGCCTAATGGGGCAGGGCCTAGCACAGATACGCAGTATTTT. Translated, it gives CASSLPNGAGPSTDTQYF. The chain is built from TRBV11-1 and TRBJ2-3, with D possibly matching TRBD1 (5 bases). The CDR3 loop spans 18 amino acids. CDR1 and CDR2 from the germline V gene are SGHAT and FQDESV (reference sequence). The germline V and J ends were trimmed by 3 bases and 0 bases, with 19 bases remaining between them. Combining the CDR3 with reference TRBV11-1 and TRBJ2-3 gives the whole variable domain EAEVAQSPRYKITEKSQAVAFWCDPISGHATLYWYRQILGQGPELLVQFQDESVVDDSQLPKDRFSAERLKGVDSTLKIQPAELGDSAMYLCASSLPNGAGPSTDTQYFGPGTRLTVL.

The chain uses TRBV20-1 and TRBJ1-4; D gene uncertain. The germline CDR1 and CDR2 sequences are DFQATT and SNEGSKA (reference sequence). The CDR3 is 13 amino acids. The chain's CDR3 is CSADGSNNEKLFF. The CDR3, as DNA: TGCAGCGCCGACGGCTCTAATAATGAAAAACTGTTTTTT.

This clonotype was seen many times. The gene calls are TRBV5-1 and TRBJ2-5; 7 bases match TRBD1. V gave up 4 bases and J gave up 1 base; unmatched junction bases: 4. The CDR3 consists of 14 residues. CDR1 is SGHRS, CDR2 YFSETQ, per germline. The CDR3 region is CASSPGQVQETQYF. The CDR3, as DNA: TGCGCCAGCAGCCCCGGACAGGTCCAAGAGACCCAGTACTTC.